This T cell receptor (beta chain) comes out of a study of T cell responses to AZD1222 COVID-19 vaccine listed by TCRdb under 2021. General notes on the study: TCR sequencing was performed for 230 to 250 trial participants, of whom around 200 were given two doses of AZD1222 and around 25 were given two doses of MenACWY control vaccine. Trial participants were enrolled into age subgroups of 18-55, 56-69 and 70-plus years, which contained 148, 28 and 57 TCR-sequenced participants, respectively. The research as a whole found: After two AZD1222 doses, spike-specific TCR breadth and depth were significantly higher than at day 0 and than in MenACWY recipients. Conclusions about previously exposed vaccinees are limited, since just a handful of AZD1222 recipients were seropositive for SARS-CoV-2 at baseline. Because no day 14 peak-response samples were available, the repertoires could be characterized only after the peak T cell response. The whole spike protein was spanned by vaccine-associated CD4 TCRs, and dominant responses were seen in regions 160-218 and 743-854. Most participants were white British and females outnumbered males, and the authors suggested that clonal diversity may have been underestimated. Reportedly, close to half of the unique spike-specific TCRs recognized epitopes lying outside the regions that are mutated in the B.1.351 and B.1.1.7 variants. In the small 56-69-year group, the increase in depth fell short of significance, most likely because of low power.

This sample's time point label indicates: about 28 days (+/-7) after the second vaccine dose. Because spike-specific TCR depth and breadth did not differ between the two schedules, AZD1222 recipients who got a second dose at roughly 4 weeks were pooled with those who got a second dose at roughly 12 weeks. Vaccinee samples came from UK trials COV001 and COV002, including a single-blind randomized controlled phase 2/3 trial of AZD1222 (ChAdOx1 nCoV-19) in healthy adults. For TCRbeta chain sequencing, PBMC samples from trial participants were taken at day 0 and at day 28 after the second dose. The CDR3 regions of human TCRbeta chains were analyzed by immunosequencing. In the source study's methods: Repertoire TCRs were matched against a reference library of SARS-CoV-2-specific TCRs generated with the MIRA antigen-specificity platform. Breadth was defined as the fraction of unique TCRs that were SARS-CoV-2-associated. Depth was defined as the fraction of total T cells that were SARS-CoV-2-associated. Using the MIRA data, every spike-specific TCR was mapped to the spike region that the TCR reacted to and assigned to either a CD4 or a CD8 class. Log10-transformed breadth and depth values were compared by one-way ANOVA with Sidak's multiple comparisons tests. TCRdb retrieved this table from immuneACCESS and kept in-frame rearrangements only. Not all clones are present; in checked studies, unresolved V genes account for under half, and no reason is known for the remainder. D and trimming were read from the DNA, whereas the V and J calls and clone size are those reported in that table. For this sample there are tens of thousands of clones; 80% to 90% appear just once. Clones ranked in the top ten supply about 10% of the sample.

About this clone: Its antigen specificity is not known. No per-base quality is available; no much larger clone lies one base away.

This receptor was obtained from an adult who received the AZD1222 COVID-19 vaccine. This sample comprised peripheral blood, obtained 28 days after the second AZD1222 dose.

The DNA sequence follows: TGTGCCAGCAGCGATATGTACTATGGCTACACCTTC. Translated, this gives CASSDMYYGYTF. The rearrangement combines TRBV2 with TRBJ1-2; no D segment can be confidently identified. The CDR3 runs 12 amino acids, cysteine and phenylalanine included. Only CDR3 DNA is held: 36 bases, read in frame from base 1. Looking up the germline V gene yields CDR1 SNHLY and CDR2 FYNNEI. The V end loses 6 bases and the J end loses 3 bases, and a stretch of 8 bases separates them.